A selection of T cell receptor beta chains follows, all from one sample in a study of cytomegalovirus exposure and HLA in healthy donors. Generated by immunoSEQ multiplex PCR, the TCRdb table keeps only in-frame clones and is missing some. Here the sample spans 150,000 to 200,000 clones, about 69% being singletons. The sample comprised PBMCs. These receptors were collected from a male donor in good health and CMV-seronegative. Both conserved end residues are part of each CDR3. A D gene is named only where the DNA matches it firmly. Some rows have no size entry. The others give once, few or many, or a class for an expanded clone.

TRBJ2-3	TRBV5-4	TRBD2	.	TGTGCCAGCAGTTTTATAGCGGGAGAGGGAGATACGCAGTATTTT	CASSFIAGEGDTQYF
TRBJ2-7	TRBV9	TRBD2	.	TGTGCCAGCGGAGAGGGAGGGACGGCTGGCGAGCAGTACTTC	CASGEGGTAGEQYF
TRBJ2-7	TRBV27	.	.	TGTGCCAGCAGTCCGTGGACACCCTACGAGCAGTACTTC	CASSPWTPYEQYF
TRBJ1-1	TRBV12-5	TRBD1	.	TGTGCTAGTGGTTTGGCCCGGAGGGACAGGGGCCTACCGGGCACTGAAGCTTTCTTT	CASGLARRDRGLPGTEAFF
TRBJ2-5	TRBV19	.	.	TGTGCCAGTAGTCTCACCGCGGGTGGAGAGACCCAGTACTTC	CASSLTAGGETQYF
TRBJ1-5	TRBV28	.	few	TGTGCCAGCAGAACCGTGGAGGGCGCTTATAGCAATCAGCCCCAGCATTTT	CASRTVEGAYSNQPQHF
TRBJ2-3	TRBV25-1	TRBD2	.	TGTGCCAGCAGTGAATGGGGGGCTAGCGGGGGGAGCACAGATACGCAGTATTTT	CASSEWGASGGSTDTQYF
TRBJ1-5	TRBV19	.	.	TGTGCCAGTAGTATTTACTCGGATCAGCCCCAGCATTTT	CASSIYSDQPQHF
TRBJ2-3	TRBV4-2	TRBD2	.	TGTGCCAGCAGCCCCATGGCGGGGAGGGGTTTAGATACGCAGTATTTT	CASSPMAGRGLDTQYF
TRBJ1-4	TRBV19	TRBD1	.	TGTGCCAGTAGTTGGACAGGGCGGGATGAAAAACTGTTTTTT	CASSWTGRDEKLFF
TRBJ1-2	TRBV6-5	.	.	TGTGCCAGCTCCTGGGGGGGGAGAGGCTACACCTTC	CASSWGGRGYTF
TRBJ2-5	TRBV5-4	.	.	TGTGCCAGCAGCTCGTACCAAGAGACCCAGTACTTC	CASSSYQETQYF
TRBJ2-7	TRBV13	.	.	TGTGCCAGCATGGAAGCGCTTTTCTCCTACGAGCAGTACTTC	CASMEALFSYEQYF
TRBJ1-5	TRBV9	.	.	TGTGCCAGCAGCGTCCAGGGAGGGCAGCCCCAGCATTTT	CASSVQGGQPQHF
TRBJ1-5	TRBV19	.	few	TGTGCCAGTAGTATTAAATTTTTTAGCAATCAGCCCCAGCATTTT	CASSIKFFSNQPQHF
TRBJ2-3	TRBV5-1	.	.	TGCGCCAGCAGCGGGGGCGGCACAGATACGCAGTATTTT	CASSGGGTDTQYF
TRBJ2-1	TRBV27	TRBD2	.	TGTGCCAGCACCTCGCTCGGGACTAGAGTCAATGAGCAGTTCTTC	CASTSLGTRVNEQFF
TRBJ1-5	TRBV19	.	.	TGTGCCAGTAGTATAGATCGGAAGGGGACTTCTAGCAATCAGCCCCAGCATTTT	CASSIDRKGTSSNQPQHF
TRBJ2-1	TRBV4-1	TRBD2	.	TGCGCCAGCAGCCGGGCTAGCGGGGGGGATGAGCAGTTCTTC	CASSRASGGDEQFF
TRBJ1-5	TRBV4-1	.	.	TGCGCCAGCAGCATCCCCCCGGCGGGCAATCAGCCCCAGCATTTT	CASSIPPAGNQPQHF
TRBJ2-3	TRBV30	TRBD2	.	TGTGCCTGGAAGTTAGCGGGAGGCACAGATACGCAGTATTTT	CAWKLAGGTDTQYF
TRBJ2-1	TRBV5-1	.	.	TGCGCCAGCAGCTTCAGGGAAGGTTATGAGCAGTTCTTC	CASSFREGYEQFF
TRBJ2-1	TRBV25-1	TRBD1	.	TGTGCCAGCAGTGAATTCGGGTCCGGGACAGGTAATAATGAGCAGTTCTTC	CASSEFGSGTGNNEQFF
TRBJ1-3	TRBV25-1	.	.	TGTGCCAGCAGTGACCTGAGCTCAGGGTCCGGAAACACCATATATTTT	CASSDLSSGSGNTIYF
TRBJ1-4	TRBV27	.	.	TGTGCCAGCAGCCCAACAGGGTTTACTAATGAAAAACTGTTTTTT	CASSPTGFTNEKLFF